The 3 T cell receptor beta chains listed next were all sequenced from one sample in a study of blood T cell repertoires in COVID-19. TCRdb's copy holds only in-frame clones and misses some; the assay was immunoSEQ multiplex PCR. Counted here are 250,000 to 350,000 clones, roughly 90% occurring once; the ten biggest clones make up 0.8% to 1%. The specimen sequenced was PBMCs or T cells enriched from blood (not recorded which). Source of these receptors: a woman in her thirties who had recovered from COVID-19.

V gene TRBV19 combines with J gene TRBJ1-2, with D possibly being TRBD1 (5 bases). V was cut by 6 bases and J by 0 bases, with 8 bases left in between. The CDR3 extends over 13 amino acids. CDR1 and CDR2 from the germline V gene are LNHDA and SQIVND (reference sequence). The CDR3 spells CASSLQANYGYTF. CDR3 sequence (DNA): TGTGCCAGTAGCCTACAGGCTAACTATGGCTACACCTTC.

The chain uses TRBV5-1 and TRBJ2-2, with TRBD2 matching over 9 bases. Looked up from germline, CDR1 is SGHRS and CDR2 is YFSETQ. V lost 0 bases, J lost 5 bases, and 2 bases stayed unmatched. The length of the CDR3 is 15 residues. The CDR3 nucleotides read TGCGCCAGCAGCTTGGGTCTAGCGGGAACCGGGGAGCTGTTTTTT. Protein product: CASSLGLAGTGELFF.

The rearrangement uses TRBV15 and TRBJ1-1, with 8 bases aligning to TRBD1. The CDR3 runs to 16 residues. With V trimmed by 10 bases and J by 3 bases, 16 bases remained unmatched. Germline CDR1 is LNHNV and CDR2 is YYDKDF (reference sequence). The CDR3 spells CAKGQGVRIEDTEAFF. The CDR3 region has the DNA TGTGCCAAAGGACAGGGCGTCCGGATTGAGGACACTGAAGCTTTCTTT. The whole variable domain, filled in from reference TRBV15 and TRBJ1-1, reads DAMVIQNPRYQVTQFGKPVTLSCSQTLNHNVMYWYQQKSSQAPKLLFHYYDKDFNNEADTPDNFQSRRPNTSFCFLDIRSPGLGDTAMYLCAKGQGVRIEDTEAFFGQGTRLTVV.